Below, 8 T cell receptor beta chains from the same sample are listed, as sequenced in a study of radiotherapy plus CTLA-4 blockade in lung cancer. Profiled with immunoSEQ multiplex PCR; TCRdb holds only in-frame clones, not every one. The sample gives more than 90,000 clones, 88% of which show up once; 4.5% to 6% is in the top ten. The material was peripheral blood, obtained from a patient treated with radiotherapy plus ipilimumab. These receptor sequences come from a human donor with non-small cell lung cancer that progressed on radiotherapy plus ipilimumab.

This clone was recorded only once. The V gene is TRBV5-1, the J gene TRBJ1-2; weak D call: TRBD1 (6 bases). The germline V and J ends were trimmed by 4 bases and 8 bases, with 18 bases remaining between them. The CDR3 extends over 14 amino acids. The V gene's germline CDR1 is SGHRS and CDR2 YFSETQ. The CDR3 sequence: CASSAGDMVRGYTF. The CDR3 coding sequence is TGCGCCAGCAGCGCAGGGGATATGGTGCGGGGCTACACCTTC.

V is TRBV4-1 and J is TRBJ2-7; TRBD2 aligns across 7 bases. Unmatched junction bases numbered 8, after V lost 5 bases and J lost 4 bases. The CDR3 extends over 14 amino acids. CDR1 and CDR2 (germline): MGHRA, YSYEKL. The CDR3 bases are TGCGCCAGCAGCGTATTAGCGGGCACTTACGAGCAGTACTTC. It is translated as CASSVLAGTYEQYF.

This chain uses TRBV27 with TRBJ1-5, with D uncertain. V lost 4 bases, J lost 4 bases, and 17 bases lay in between. Germline V gene lookup returns CDR1 MNHEY and CDR2 SMNVEV (reference sequence). The CDR3 spans 16 residues. This CDR3 is CASSSRRGPGNQPQHF. The CDR3 nucleotides read TGTGCCAGCAGTTCTCGACGTGGGCCTGGTAATCAGCCCCAGCATTTT.

This chain uses TRBV2 with TRBJ2-1; TRBD1 matches at 7 bases. Germline-derived CDR1 and CDR2 are SNHLY and FYNNEI. V trimming: 4 bases; J trimming: 3 bases; junction bases outside the gene matches: 12. CDR3 size: 17 residues. CDR3 sequence (DNA): TGTGCCAGCAGTGGGGCAACGGCAGGGGGTTTCTACAATGAGCAGTTCTTC. Translated: CASSGATAGGFYNEQFF.

This clone is a singleton in its sample. This rearrangement joins TRBV5-1 to TRBJ2-2; TRBD2 is a possible D gene (6 bases). CDR1 SGHRS and CDR2 YFSETQ come from the germline V gene. V was shortened by 4 bases and J by 5 bases, with 18 bases between the two germline ends. The CDR3 is 16 amino acids. Written as DNA, the CDR3 is TGCGCCAGCAGCGCCGCGGGGTCCCCAGGGACCGGGGAGCTGTTTTTT. It specifies CASSAAGSPGTGELFF.

The rearrangement uses TRBV25-1 and TRBJ1-4; 7 bases line up with TRBD1. The CDR3 has 15 residues. The V segment lost 3 bases and the J segment 8 bases; nucleotides outside the gene matches: 9. Germline V CDR1 and CDR2: MGHDK, SYGVNS. CDR3 region: CASSDYRGSKEKLFF. CDR3 bases: TGTGCCAGCAGTGATTACAGGGGCTCAAAGGAAAAACTGTTTTTT.

V and J are TRBV29-1 and TRBJ1-4, with a possible D match to TRBD1 (5 bases). Trimming left V 7 bases short and J 8 bases short, with 17 bases between. The CDR3 consists of 13 residues. Germline V CDR1 and CDR2: SQVTM, ANQGSEA. CDR3 sequence (DNA): TGCAGCGCGGCCCGGGGGGTTACCGAAAAACTGTTTTTT. This sequence encodes CSAARGVTEKLFF. The whole variable domain, remainder taken from reference TRBV29-1 and TRBJ1-4, is SAVISQKPSRDICQRGTSLTIQCQVDSQVTMMFWYRQQPGQSLTLIATANQGSEATYESGFVIDKFPISRPNLTFSTLTVSNMSPEDSSIYLCSAARGVTEKLFFGSGTQLSVL.

The rearrangement joins TRBV5-1 to TRBJ2-1; no clear D. The CDR3 contains 15 residues. V gave up 4 bases and J gave up 1 base, with 12 bases separating them. The germline gives CDR1 SGHRS, CDR2 YFSETQ. The CDR3 protein is CASSLQPVSYNEQFF. The CDR3 bases are TGCGCCAGCAGCCTCCAACCGGTTTCCTACAATGAGCAGTTCTTC.